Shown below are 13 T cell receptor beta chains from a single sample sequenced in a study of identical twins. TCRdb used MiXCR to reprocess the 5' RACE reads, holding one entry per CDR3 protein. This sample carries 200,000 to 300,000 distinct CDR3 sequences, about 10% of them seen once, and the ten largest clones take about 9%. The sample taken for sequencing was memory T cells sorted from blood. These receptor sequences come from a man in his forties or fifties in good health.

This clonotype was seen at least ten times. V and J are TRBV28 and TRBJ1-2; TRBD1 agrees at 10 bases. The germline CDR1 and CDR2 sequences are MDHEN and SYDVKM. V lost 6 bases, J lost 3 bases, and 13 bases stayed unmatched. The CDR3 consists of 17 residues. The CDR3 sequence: CASSSPGWDRGYYGYTF. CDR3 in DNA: TGTGCCAGCAGCTCCCCTGGTTGGGACAGGGGTTACTATGGCTACACCTTC.

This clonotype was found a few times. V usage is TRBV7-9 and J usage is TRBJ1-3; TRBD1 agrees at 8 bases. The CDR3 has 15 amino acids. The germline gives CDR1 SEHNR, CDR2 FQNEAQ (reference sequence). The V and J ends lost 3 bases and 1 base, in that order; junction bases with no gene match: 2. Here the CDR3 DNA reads TGTGCCAGCAGCTTCGGACAGGGATCTGGAAACACCATATATTTT. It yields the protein CASSFGQGSGNTIYF. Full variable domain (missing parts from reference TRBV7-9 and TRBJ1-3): DTGVSQNPRHKITKRGQNVTFRCDPISEHNRLYWYRQTLGQGPEFLTYFQNEAQLEKSRLLSDRFSAERPKGSFSTLEIQRTEQGDSAMYLCASSFGQGSGNTIYFGEGSWLTVV.

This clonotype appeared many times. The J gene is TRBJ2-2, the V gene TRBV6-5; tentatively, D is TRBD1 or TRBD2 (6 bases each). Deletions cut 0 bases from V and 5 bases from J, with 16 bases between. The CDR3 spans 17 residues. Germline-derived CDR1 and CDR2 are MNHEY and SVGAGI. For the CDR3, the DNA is TGTGCCAGCAGTTACTCAATAGGGGGGCAACGTACCGGGGAGCTGTTTTTT. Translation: CASSYSIGGQRTGELFF.

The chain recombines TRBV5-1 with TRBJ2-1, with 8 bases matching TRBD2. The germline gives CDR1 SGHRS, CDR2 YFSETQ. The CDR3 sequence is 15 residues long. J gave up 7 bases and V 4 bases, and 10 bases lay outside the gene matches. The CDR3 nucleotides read TGCGCCAGCAGCCCCGGGACTAGTGTTAGGAATGAGCAGTTCTTC. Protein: CASSPGTSVRNEQFF.

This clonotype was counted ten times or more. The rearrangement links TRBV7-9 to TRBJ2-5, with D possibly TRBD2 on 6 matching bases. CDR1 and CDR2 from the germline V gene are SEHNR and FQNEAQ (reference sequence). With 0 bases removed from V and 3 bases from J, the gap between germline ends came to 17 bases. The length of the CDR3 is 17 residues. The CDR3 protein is CASSLARGRDAKETQYF. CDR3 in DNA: TGTGCCAGCAGCTTAGCGCGGGGACGGGACGCAAAAGAGACCCAGTACTTC.

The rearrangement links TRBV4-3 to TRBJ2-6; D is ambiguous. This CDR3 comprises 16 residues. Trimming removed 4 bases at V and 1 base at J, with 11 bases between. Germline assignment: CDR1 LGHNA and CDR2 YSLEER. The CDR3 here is CASSLDRASGANVLTF. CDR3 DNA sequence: TGCGCCAGCAGCCTAGACCGGGCGTCTGGGGCCAACGTCCTGACTTTC.

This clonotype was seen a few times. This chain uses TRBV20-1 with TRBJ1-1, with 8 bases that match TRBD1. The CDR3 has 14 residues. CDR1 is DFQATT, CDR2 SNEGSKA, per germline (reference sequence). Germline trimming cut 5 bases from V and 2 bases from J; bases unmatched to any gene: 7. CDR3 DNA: TGCAGTGCTGGGGGAGACAGGGGTAACACTGAAGCTTTCTTT. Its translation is CSAGGDRGNTEAFF.

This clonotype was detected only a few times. The CDR3 nucleotides read TGTGCCAGCAGCTTGGCGGGAGGGACCCAGTACTTC. Its protein product is CASSLAGGTQYF. The chain has TRBV7-2 and TRBJ2-5; 8 positions agree with TRBD2. This CDR3 is built from 12 residues. V lost 3 bases and J lost 7; bases outside the gene matches: 1. Germline CDR1 is SGHTA and CDR2 is FQGNSA.

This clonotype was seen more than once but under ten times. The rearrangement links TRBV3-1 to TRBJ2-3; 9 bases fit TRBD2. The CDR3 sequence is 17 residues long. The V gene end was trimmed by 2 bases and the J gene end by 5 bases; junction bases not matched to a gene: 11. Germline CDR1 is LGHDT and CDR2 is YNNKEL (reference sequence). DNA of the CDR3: TGTGCCAGCAGCCAATTTGCGGGGGGGCTTGAAATAGATACGCAGTATTTT. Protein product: CASSQFAGGLEIDTQYF.

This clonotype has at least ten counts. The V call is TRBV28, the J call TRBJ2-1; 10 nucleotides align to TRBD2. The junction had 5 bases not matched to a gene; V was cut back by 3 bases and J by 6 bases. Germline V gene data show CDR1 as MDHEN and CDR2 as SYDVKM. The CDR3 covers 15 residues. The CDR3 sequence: CASSFVAGGFNEQFF. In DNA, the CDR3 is TGTGCCAGCAGTTTCGTAGCGGGAGGTTTCAATGAGCAGTTCTTC.

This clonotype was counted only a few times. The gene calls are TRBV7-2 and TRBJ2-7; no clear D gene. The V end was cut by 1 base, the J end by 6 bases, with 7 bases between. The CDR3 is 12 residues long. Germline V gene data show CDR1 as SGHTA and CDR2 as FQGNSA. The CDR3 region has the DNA TGTGCCAGCAGCTTAGGGTGGGGCGAGCAGTACTTC. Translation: CASSLGWGEQYF.

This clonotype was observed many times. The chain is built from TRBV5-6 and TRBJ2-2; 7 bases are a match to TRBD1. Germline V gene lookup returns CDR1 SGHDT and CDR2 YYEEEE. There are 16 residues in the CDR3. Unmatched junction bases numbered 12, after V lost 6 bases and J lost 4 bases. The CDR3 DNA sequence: TGTGCCAGCACCACCGCAGACAGGGTTGCCACCGGGGAGCTGTTTTTT. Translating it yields CASTTADRVATGELFF.

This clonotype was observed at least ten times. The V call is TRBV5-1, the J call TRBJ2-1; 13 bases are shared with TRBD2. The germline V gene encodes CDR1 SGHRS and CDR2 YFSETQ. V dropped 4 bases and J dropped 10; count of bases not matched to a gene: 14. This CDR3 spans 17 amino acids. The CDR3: CASSPQPGLAGNKEQFF. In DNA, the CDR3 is TGCGCCAGCAGCCCCCAACCGGGACTAGCGGGAAATAAGGAGCAGTTCTTC.